Listed below are T cell receptor beta chains from one sample, sequenced in a study of T cell repertoires in cytomegalovirus infection. TCRdb called the reads again in MiXCR, with one record for every CDR3 protein. The sample lists under 350,000 distinct CDR3 sequences; over 7.5% were seen once. The sequenced sample consisted of PBMCs. These receptors originate from a human donor in good health (CMV status not recorded). Some clones in this sample may be carry-over from other donors' samples. Both conserved end residues are part of each CDR3. Each record gives: J gene, V gene, D gene, clone size, CDR3 protein, CDR3 DNA. D genes are given only for firm matches. Size values are once, few and many counts, or a class for expanded clones, and some rows have none.

j_call: TRBJ1-1
v_call: TRBV7-2
d_call: NA
clone_size: many
cdr3_aa: CASSPLGGSREAFF
cdr3_nt: TGTGCCAGCAGCCCTCTCGGGGGGTCGCGAGAAGCTTTCTTT

j_call: TRBJ2-1
v_call: TRBV5-5
d_call: TRBD1
clone_size: NA
cdr3_aa: CASSLVQGVRGNEQFF
cdr3_nt: TGTGCCAGCAGCTTGGTCCAGGGGGTAAGAGGCAATGAGCAGTTCTTC

j_call: TRBJ1-1
v_call: TRBV5-4
d_call: NA
clone_size: few
cdr3_aa: CASSSALGDTEAFF
cdr3_nt: TGTGCCAGCAGCTCGGCCTTGGGGGACACTGAAGCTTTCTTT

j_call: TRBJ2-4
v_call: TRBV18
d_call: NA
clone_size: few
cdr3_aa: CASSPGGAKNIQYF
cdr3_nt: TGTGCCAGCTCACCTGGAGGAGCGAAAAACATTCAGTACTTC

j_call: TRBJ1-1
v_call: TRBV12-3/TRBV12-4
d_call: NA
clone_size: NA
cdr3_aa: CASSFYSNTEAFF
cdr3_nt: TGTGCCAGCAGTTTTTACTCTAACACTGAAGCTTTCTTT

j_call: TRBJ1-6
v_call: TRBV11-2
d_call: NA
clone_size: NA
cdr3_aa: CASSLGSPGGYNSPLHF
cdr3_nt: TGTGCCAGCAGCTTAGGGAGCCCGGGGGGCTATAATTCACCCCTCCACTTT

j_call: TRBJ1-1
v_call: TRBV12-3/TRBV12-4
d_call: NA
clone_size: many
cdr3_aa: CASRLTGSTEAFF
cdr3_nt: TGTGCCAGCAGACTAACCGGTAGCACTGAAGCTTTCTTT

j_call: TRBJ1-2
v_call: TRBV19
d_call: NA
clone_size: many
cdr3_aa: CASRLAPHGGYTF
cdr3_nt: TGTGCCAGTAGGCTAGCTCCCCATGGAGGCTACACCTTC

j_call: TRBJ2-2
v_call: TRBV11-2
d_call: NA
clone_size: NA
cdr3_aa: CASSLSGGVNTGELFF
cdr3_nt: TGTGCCAGCAGCTTATCTGGCGGAGTGAACACCGGGGAGCTGTTTTTT

j_call: TRBJ2-7
v_call: TRBV12-3/TRBV12-4
d_call: TRBD2
clone_size: NA
cdr3_aa: CASRPGLAPSYEQYF
cdr3_nt: TGTGCCAGCAGACCGGGACTAGCACCCTCCTACGAGCAGTACTTC

j_call: TRBJ2-1
v_call: TRBV7-2
d_call: TRBD2
clone_size: many
cdr3_aa: CASSLRRGGGAVNEQFF
cdr3_nt: TGTGCCAGCAGCTTAAGACGGGGCGGGGGGGCTGTTAATGAGCAGTTCTTC

j_call: TRBJ2-1
v_call: TRBV19
d_call: TRBD2
clone_size: NA
cdr3_aa: CASTRGVGQLGDEQFF
cdr3_nt: TGTGCCAGTACCCGGGGGGTGGGCCAACTAGGGGATGAGCAGTTCTTC

j_call: TRBJ2-3
v_call: TRBV12-3/TRBV12-4
d_call: NA
clone_size: few
cdr3_aa: CASSSRETTDTQYF
cdr3_nt: TGTGCCAGCAGTTCCAGGGAAACGACAGATACGCAGTATTTT

j_call: TRBJ2-7
v_call: TRBV4-3
d_call: NA
clone_size: many
cdr3_aa: CASSQEFDDSPYEQYF
cdr3_nt: TGCGCCAGCAGCCAAGAGTTCGACGACAGTCCCTACGAGCAGTACTTC

j_call: TRBJ2-4
v_call: TRBV6-1
d_call: NA
clone_size: NA
cdr3_aa: CASSYGDDGIQYF
cdr3_nt: TGTGCCAGCAGTTACGGTGACGATGGCATTCAGTACTTC

j_call: TRBJ2-5
v_call: TRBV9
d_call: NA
clone_size: many
cdr3_aa: CASSVEETQYF
cdr3_nt: TGTGCCAGCAGCGTAGAGGAGACCCAGTACTTC

j_call: TRBJ2-5
v_call: TRBV7-2
d_call: TRBD2
clone_size: many
cdr3_aa: CASSSLGSGMRETQYF
cdr3_nt: TGTGCCAGCAGCTCTCTGGGTAGCGGGATGCGAGAGACCCAGTACTTC

j_call: TRBJ2-2
v_call: TRBV15
d_call: TRBD2
clone_size: few
cdr3_aa: CATSRDPAGGQKDGELFF
cdr3_nt: TGTGCCACCAGCAGAGATCCAGCGGGGGGCCAAAAAGACGGGGAGCTGTTTTTT

j_call: TRBJ2-3
v_call: TRBV12-3/TRBV12-4
d_call: NA
clone_size: once
cdr3_aa: CASSLQSSRTDTQYF
cdr3_nt: TGTGCCAGCAGTCTCCAGTCGTCAAGGACAGATACGCAGTATTTT

j_call: TRBJ2-5
v_call: TRBV4-1
d_call: TRBD2
clone_size: many
cdr3_aa: CASSQEGITGTSGNRETQYF
cdr3_nt: TGCGCCAGCAGCCAAGAGGGGATCACCGGGACTAGCGGGAATCGAGAGACCCAGTACTTC

j_call: TRBJ1-6
v_call: TRBV7-2
d_call: NA
clone_size: many
cdr3_aa: CASSLGITYNSPLHF
cdr3_nt: TGTGCCAGCAGCCTCGGGATCACATATAATTCACCCCTCCACTTT

j_call: TRBJ2-5
v_call: TRBV20-1
d_call: TRBD2
clone_size: NA
cdr3_aa: CSATIAGPQETQYF
cdr3_nt: TGCAGTGCTACGATAGCGGGGCCACAAGAGACCCAGTACTTC

j_call: TRBJ2-7
v_call: TRBV28
d_call: NA
clone_size: few
cdr3_aa: CASSVGLEQYF
cdr3_nt: TGTGCCAGCAGTGTGGGGCTCGAGCAGTACTTC

j_call: TRBJ2-7
v_call: TRBV4-3
d_call: TRBD2
clone_size: few
cdr3_aa: CASSQTYGLAGGLSSYEQYF
cdr3_nt: TGCGCCAGCAGCCAAACTTACGGACTAGCGGGAGGTCTGAGCTCCTACGAGCAGTACTTC

j_call: TRBJ1-5
v_call: TRBV7-2
d_call: NA
clone_size: many
cdr3_aa: CASSRIPGDRSNQPQHF
cdr3_nt: TGTGCCAGCAGCCGCATCCCGGGGGATCGTAGCAATCAGCCCCAGCATTTT